What follows are 22 T cell receptor beta chains derived from one specimen sequenced in a study of CXCR3-negative and CXCR3-positive naive CD8 T cells. Overall study findings and caveats: Researchers report that CXCR3-positive naive cells carry more hydrophobic TRB CDR3s than CXCR3-negative naive cells.

Their target antigens are unknown. TRB cDNA libraries were made by UMI-labeled 5' RACE. TCRdb reprocessed the 5' RACE reads and reports one entry per CDR3 protein, with no DNA. This table holds approximately 120,000 distinct CDR3 sequences. Material: naive CXCR3+ CD8+ T cells from blood. Documented subset: CD45RO-CCR7+CD27+CD95- naive CD8+ T cells expressing CXCR3 (TNR3+). These receptors originate from a human donor in good health. Some clones in this sample may be carry-over from other donors' samples.

The rearrangement joins TRBV28 to TRBJ2-2. Germline values: CDR1 MDHEN, CDR2 SYDVKM. This CDR3 spans 13 amino acids. Here the CDR3 reads CASSFQDTGELFF.

The chain joins TRBV7-8 to TRBJ2-7. This CDR3 spans 13 amino acids. Per germline, CDR1 SGHVS and CDR2 FQNEAQ. CDR3 sequence reads: CASSSLSSYEQYF.

V usage is TRBV12-3 or TRBV12-4 and J usage is TRBJ2-1. The CDR3 length is 13 residues. The CDR3 spells CASSLATNNEQFF.

This rearrangement joins TRBV7-9 to TRBJ2-7. Germline-derived CDR1 and CDR2 are SEHNR and FQNEAQ (reference sequence). The CDR3 totals 13 residues. CDR3 sequence: CASSPSGSREQYF.

The rearrangement links TRBV15 to TRBJ2-5. In germline, CDR1 is LNHNV, CDR2 YYDKDF (reference sequence). The length of the CDR3 is 15 residues. CDR3 amino acids: CATSRTSGVGETQYF.

The chain carries TRBV9 and TRBJ2-7; TCRdb selects TRBD1, and the lack of DNA leaves this call unchecked. This CDR3 has 13 amino acids. CDR1 and CDR2 (germline): SGDLS, YYNGEE. The CDR3 protein is CASSQAPQYEQYF.

CDR3 residues: CASSQDSVYSSYEQYF. The V call is TRBV4-1, the J call TRBJ2-7. The CDR3 totals 16 residues. Looked up from germline, CDR1 is MGHRA and CDR2 is YSYEKL.

V usage is TRBV7-9 and J usage is TRBJ2-1; as DNA is missing, the TRBD1 call by TCRdb cannot be tested. This CDR3 contains 12 residues. Germline V gives CDR1 SEHNR, CDR2 FQNEAQ (reference sequence). CDR3 in amino acids: CASSLGLQGRFF.

The chain has TRBV28 and TRBJ1-2; without DNA, the TCRdb call of TRBD1 cannot be checked. The germline V gene has CDR1 MDHEN and CDR2 SYDVKM. This CDR3 contains 12 residues. The CDR3 here is CASRQGIYGYTF.

This chain connects TRBV6-6 to TRBJ1-2. The CDR3 covers 15 residues. In germline, CDR1 is MNHNY, CDR2 SVGAGI (reference sequence). CDR3 protein: CASSYFLGDSGGYTF.

The chain couples TRBV7-6 to TRBJ2-7. This CDR3 has 14 amino acids. Germline V gene lookup returns CDR1 SGHVS and CDR2 FNYEAQ. CDR3: CASSLYERTYEQYF.

J is TRBJ2-4 and V is TRBV20-1; TCRdb picks TRBD2, but there is no DNA to check that call. This CDR3 spans 16 amino acids. Looked up from germline, CDR1 is DFQATT and CDR2 is SNEGSKA (reference sequence). CDR3 sequence: CSARGGQNRAKNIQYF.

This chain connects TRBV11-2 to TRBJ2-1; TCRdb selects TRBD2, and the lack of DNA leaves this call unchecked. The CDR3 sequence is 18 residues long. Looked up from germline, CDR1 is SGHAT and CDR2 is FQNNGV. The CDR3 loop reads CASSSGLAGDPSSYEQFF.

CDR3: CASSLYVLAGGYNEQFF. The chain is built from TRBV28 and TRBJ2-1; the D call from TCRdb, TRBD2, cannot be confirmed without DNA. CDR1 is MDHEN, CDR2 SYDVKM, per germline. The CDR3 is 17 residues long.

CDR3 protein: CASSLAYIRLAETYSHNEQFF. The V gene is TRBV7-8, the J gene TRBJ2-1; TCRdb proposes TRBD2, but this gene call is untestable without DNA. The germline gives CDR1 SGHVS, CDR2 FQNEAQ. CDR3 length: 21 amino acids.

The chain recombines TRBV4-1 with TRBJ2-1; TCRdb returns TRBD2, unconfirmable since there is no DNA. CDR1 and CDR2 from the germline V gene are MGHRA and YSYEKL. The CDR3 covers 17 residues. CDR3: CASSQDRRLGIYNEQFF.

The CDR3 spells CASSLGPGQGMGEQYF. The chain uses TRBV7-2 and TRBJ2-7; absent DNA, TCRdb's TRBD1 call cannot be checked. CDR1 SGHTA and CDR2 FQGNSA come from the germline V gene. The CDR3 runs 16 residues.

The V and J genes are TRBV4-1 and TRBJ1-5. Looked up from germline, CDR1 is MGHRA and CDR2 is YSYEKL. This CDR3 has 15 amino acids. CDR3 amino acids: CASSQDQGSNQPQHF.

This chain links TRBV4-3 with TRBJ1-2; there is no DNA to check the TCRdb D call of TRBD1. CDR3 length: 15 residues. Germline CDR1 reads LGHNA; CDR2 reads YSLEER. This chain's CDR3 is CASSHHRDRGDGYTF.

This chain uses TRBV4-1 with TRBJ2-7; the D gene TCRdb calls, TRBD2, cannot be checked with no DNA. Per the germline V gene, CDR1 is MGHRA and CDR2 is YSYEKL. There are 14 residues in the CDR3. The CDR3 sequence is CASSQAAQGPEQYF.

The chain recombines TRBV25-1 with TRBJ2-7; TCRdb designates TRBD1, a call that cannot be tested without DNA. The germline CDR1 and CDR2 sequences are MGHDK and SYGVNS. The CDR3 contains 12 residues. CDR3: CASGQVSYEQYF.

The V and J genes are TRBV7-9 and TRBJ2-6; TCRdb's D call of TRBD2 is untestable without DNA. The CDR3 has 16 residues. The germline gives CDR1 SEHNR, CDR2 FQNEAQ (reference sequence). CDR3 residues: CASSLSSASGANVLTF.